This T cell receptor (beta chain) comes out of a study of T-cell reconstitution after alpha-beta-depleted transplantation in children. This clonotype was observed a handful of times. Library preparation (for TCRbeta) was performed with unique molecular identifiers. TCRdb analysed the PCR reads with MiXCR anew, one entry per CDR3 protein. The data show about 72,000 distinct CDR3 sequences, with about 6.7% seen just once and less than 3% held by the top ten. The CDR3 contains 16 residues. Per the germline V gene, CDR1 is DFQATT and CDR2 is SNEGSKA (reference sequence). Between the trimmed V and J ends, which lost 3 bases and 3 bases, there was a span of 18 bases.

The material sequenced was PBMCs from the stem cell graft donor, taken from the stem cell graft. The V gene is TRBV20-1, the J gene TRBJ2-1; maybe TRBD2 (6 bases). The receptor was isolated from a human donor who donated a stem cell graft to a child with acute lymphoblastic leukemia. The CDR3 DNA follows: TGCAGTGCTAGTGAAACCACGGGGGTCCTCTACAATGAGCAGTTCTTC. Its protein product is CSASETTGVLYNEQFF.